This T cell receptor beta chain is drawn from a study of circulating CD8 cells and anti-PD-1 response in melanoma. Whole-study context: Of about 13 patients, seven got anti-PD-1 first and six had prior therapy. Study conclusions and caveats: Most experiments lacked replicates. A small cohort with few responders supplied the baseline and M1 comparisons. Under 8% of TRB clonotypes were shared between subsets at M1.

This clonotype is large (0.1 to 1%) in the sample. Its cognate antigen is unknown. The QIAseq Immune Repertoire TCR panel built the libraries from roughly 15 ng of total RNA. One entry per CDR3 protein results from TCRdb running MiXCR on the reads. This table has roughly 1,200 distinct CDR3 sequences, 5.5% to 7% appearing once. Live CD3+CD8+TCRalphabeta+ cells were sorted into four subsets by PD-1 and/or TIGIT. The CDR3 spans 15 residues. V was trimmed by 3 bases and J by 0 bases, leaving 9 bases between them. Germline loops: CDR1 SNHLY, CDR2 FYNNEI. The J gene is TRBJ1-3, the V gene TRBV2; D ambiguous. The sample here was CD8+ T cells from PBMCs, taken at baseline or after one month of anti-PD-1 therapy (not recorded which). The sequence was obtained from a human donor with melanoma. The CDR3 DNA is TGTGCCAGCAGTGAGTCCCCGAGCTCTGGAAACACCATATATTTT. Amino acids: CASSESPSSGNTIYF.